This TCR beta chain was retrieved from a study of blood T cell repertoires in COVID-19. Patients at the Seattle site were enrolled during active infection and followed longitudinally. V dropped 5 bases and J dropped 4 bases, with 15 bases sitting between them. The CDR3 runs to 15 residues. Per germline, CDR1 MNHEY and CDR2 SMNVEV (reference sequence). The table lists this clone with a few counts. Methods used by the authors: Amplification with reference gene primers provided the estimates of nucleated cell counts. Assay used: immunoSEQ multiplex PCR; TCRdb lists only in-frame clones, some missing. V and J calls plus clone size are reproduced from that table; the DNA served to infer D and trimming. The profile shows some 200,000 clones, about four fifths of them singletons.

The receptor was isolated from a middle-aged woman with COVID-19, enrolled during active disease. V usage is TRBV27 and J usage is TRBJ1-5; D unclear. The sequencing sample was made of peripheral blood. In DNA, the CDR3 is TGTGCCAGCAGTGCGAGCTTGCGGCGGAATCAGCCCCAGCATTTT. The encoded protein is CASSASLRRNQPQHF.